Sequencing of this T cell receptor (beta chain) was carried out in a study of shared clonotypes between healthy human individuals. Regarding the study as a whole: Sequencing of the sorted subsets was shown by rarefaction to be incomplete despite large depth.

A remark on this clone: Its antigen is currently unknown.

Per germline, CDR1 MNHNS and CDR2 SASEGT. The CDR3 is 14 residues long. V was pared by 8 bases and J by 0 bases, with 14 bases between. The test was conducted at deep level. This table comes from immunoSEQ multiplex PCR, and its TCRdb copy is limited to in-frame clones, with some not included. The data show around 700,000 clones, about 74% seen once. This TCR derives from a woman aged 25-40 years in good health. V gene TRBV6-1 combines with J gene TRBJ2-7; D is uncertain. The sample taken for sequencing was memory CD4+ T cells sorted from blood. The subset is: CD45RA-negative fraction. The CDR3 DNA reads TGTGCCAGCTCGGCGGCAGCACACTCCTACGAGCAGTACTTC. Amino acid sequence: CASSAAAHSYEQYF.